This T cell receptor (beta chain) was profiled in a study of blood T cell repertoires in COVID-19. Overall study context: COVID-19 samples, acute and convalescent, were from the United States, Italy and Spain. The cDNA or gDNA used as material had been derived from T cells, B-cell-depleted T cells, or PBMCs.

This clone was counted once. TCRdb's table, derived via immunoSEQ multiplex PCR, lists solely in-frame clones and lacks some. This sample has tens of thousands of clones, with 83% found just once. Germline values: CDR1 MNHEY, CDR2 SVGAGI. Trimming took off 6 bases at V and 4 bases at J, with 16 bases between the two ends. The CDR3 runs to 14 residues. Material: peripheral blood. This sequence was found in a woman aged 55-70 years with acute or convalescent COVID-19. The V and J genes are TRBV6-5 and TRBJ2-7; tentative D call: TRBD1 (6 bases). CDR3 DNA: TGTGCCAGCAGATTTTCAGGGGTAAGGTACGAGCAGTACTTC. It specifies CASRFSGVRYEQYF.